This T cell receptor beta chain was sequenced for a study of T cell repertoires in cytomegalovirus infection. Study background: Public TCR beta signature analysis indicated the presence of both CMV infection and matching HLA type.

The table lists this clonotype with a few counts. The antigen remains undetermined. TCRdb redid the calling of the reads with MiXCR, one entry per CDR3 protein. The sample lists approximately 160,000 distinct CDR3 sequences, roughly 17% seen once, with about 17% in the top ten. Trimming pared 8 bases from V and 2 bases from J, leaving 16 bases between. The CDR3 has 15 amino acids. Germline CDR1 and CDR2: MNHNY and SVGAGI (reference sequence). The study's findings and limits: Of the TCR beta families, the public ones yielded a cumulative frequency that identified carriers of CMV plus the relevant HLA. Clonotypes of TCR beta that were HLA-C-restricted and CMV-specific dominated the ex vivo response.

The material sequenced was CD8+ T cells from PBMCs. This rearrangement joins TRBV6-6 to TRBJ1-5; a possible D gene is TRBD1 (5 bases). The source is a human donor in good health (CMV status not recorded). Some clones in this sample may be carry-over from other donors' samples. This CDR3 reads CASLEGRGGNQPQHF. The CDR3 DNA reads as TGTGCCAGCCTGGAGGGCAGAGGGGGCAATCAGCCCCAGCATTTT.